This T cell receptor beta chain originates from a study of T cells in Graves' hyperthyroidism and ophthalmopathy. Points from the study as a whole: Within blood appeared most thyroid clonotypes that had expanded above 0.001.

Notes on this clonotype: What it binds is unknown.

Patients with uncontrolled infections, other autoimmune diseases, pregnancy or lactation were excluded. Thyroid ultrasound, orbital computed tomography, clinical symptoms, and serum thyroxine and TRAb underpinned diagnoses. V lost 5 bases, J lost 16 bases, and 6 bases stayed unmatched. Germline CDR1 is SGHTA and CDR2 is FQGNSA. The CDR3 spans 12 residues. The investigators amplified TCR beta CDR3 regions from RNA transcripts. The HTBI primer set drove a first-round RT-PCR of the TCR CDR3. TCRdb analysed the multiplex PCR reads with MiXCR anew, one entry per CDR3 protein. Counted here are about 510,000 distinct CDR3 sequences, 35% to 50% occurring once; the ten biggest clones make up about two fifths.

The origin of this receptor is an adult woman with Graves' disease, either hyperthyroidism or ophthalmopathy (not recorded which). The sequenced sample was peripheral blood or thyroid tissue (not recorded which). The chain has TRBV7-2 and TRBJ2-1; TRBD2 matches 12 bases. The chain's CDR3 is CASSPGLAGSFF. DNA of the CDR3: TGTGCCAGCAGCCCCGGACTAGCGGGATCCTTCTTC.